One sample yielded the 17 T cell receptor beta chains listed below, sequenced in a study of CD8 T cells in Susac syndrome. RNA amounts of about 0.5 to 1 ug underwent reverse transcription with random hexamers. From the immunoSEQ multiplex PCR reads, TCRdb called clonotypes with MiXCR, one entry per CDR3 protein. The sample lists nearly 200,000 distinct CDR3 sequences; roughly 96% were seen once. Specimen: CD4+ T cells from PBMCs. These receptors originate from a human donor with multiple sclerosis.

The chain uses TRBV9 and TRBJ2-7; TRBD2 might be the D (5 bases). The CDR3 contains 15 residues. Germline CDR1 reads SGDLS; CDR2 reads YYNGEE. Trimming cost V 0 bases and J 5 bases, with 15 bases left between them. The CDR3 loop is CASSVGLRESNEQYF. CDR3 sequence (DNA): TGTGCCAGCAGCGTAGGGCTGAGGGAAAGCAACGAGCAGTACTTC.

CDR3 amino acids: CASSPGQGTGELFF. The CDR3 nucleotides read TGTGCCAGCTCACCGGGACAAGGCACCGGGGAGCTGTTTTTT. The chain has TRBV18 and TRBJ2-2; a weak D match, TRBD1 (6 bases). The V gene's germline CDR1 is KGHSH and CDR2 LQKENI. The CDR3 has 14 residues. Trimming took off 3 bases at V and 4 bases at J, with 9 bases between the two ends.

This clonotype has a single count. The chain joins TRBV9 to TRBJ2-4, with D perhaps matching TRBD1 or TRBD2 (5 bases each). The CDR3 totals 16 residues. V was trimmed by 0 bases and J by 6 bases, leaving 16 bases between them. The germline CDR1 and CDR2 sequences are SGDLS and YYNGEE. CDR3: CASSVAGTWASNIQYF. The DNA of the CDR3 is TGTGCCAGCAGCGTAGCGGGGACCTGGGCTTCAAACATTCAGTACTTC.

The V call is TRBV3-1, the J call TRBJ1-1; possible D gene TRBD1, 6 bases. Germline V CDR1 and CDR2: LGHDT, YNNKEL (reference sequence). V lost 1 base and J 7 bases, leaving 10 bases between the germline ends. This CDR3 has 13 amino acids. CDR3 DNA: TGTGCCAGCAGCCAAGTCCAGGACAGTGAAGCTTTCTTT. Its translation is CASSQVQDSEAFF. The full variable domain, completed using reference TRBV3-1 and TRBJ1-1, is DTAVSQTPKYLVTQMGNDKSIKCEQNLGHDTMYWYKQDSKKFLKIMFSYNNKELIINETVPNRFSPKSPDKAHLNLHINSLELGDSAVYFCASSQVQDSEAFFGQGTRLTVV.

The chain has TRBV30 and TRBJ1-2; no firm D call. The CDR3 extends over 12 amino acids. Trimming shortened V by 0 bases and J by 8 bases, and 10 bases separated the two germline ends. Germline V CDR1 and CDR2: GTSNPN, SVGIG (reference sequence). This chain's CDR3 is CAWSVGSGGYTF. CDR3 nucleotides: TGTGCCTGGAGTGTGGGGTCGGGCGGCTACACCTTC.

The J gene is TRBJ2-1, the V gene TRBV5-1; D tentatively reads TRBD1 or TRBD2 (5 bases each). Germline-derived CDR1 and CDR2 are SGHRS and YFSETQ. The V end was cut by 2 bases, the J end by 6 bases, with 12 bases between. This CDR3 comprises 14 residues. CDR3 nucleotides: TGCGCCAGCAGCTTCTGGGCAGGGAGCAATGAGCAGTTCTTC. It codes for CASSFWAGSNEQFF.

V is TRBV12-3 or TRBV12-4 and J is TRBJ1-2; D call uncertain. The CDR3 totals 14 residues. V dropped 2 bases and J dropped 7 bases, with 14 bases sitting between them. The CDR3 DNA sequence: TGTGCCAGCAGTTTATACCCGGTGCGGGGTGGCTACACCTTC. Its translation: CASSLYPVRGGYTF.

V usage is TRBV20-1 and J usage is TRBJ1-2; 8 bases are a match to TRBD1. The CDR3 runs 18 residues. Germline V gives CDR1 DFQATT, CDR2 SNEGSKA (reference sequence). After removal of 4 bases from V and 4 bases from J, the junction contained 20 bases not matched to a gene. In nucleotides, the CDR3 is TGCAGTGCTAATCTCCCCGCTTCCAGGGGGCCCTATGGCTATGGCTACACCTTC. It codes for CSANLPASRGPYGYGYTF.

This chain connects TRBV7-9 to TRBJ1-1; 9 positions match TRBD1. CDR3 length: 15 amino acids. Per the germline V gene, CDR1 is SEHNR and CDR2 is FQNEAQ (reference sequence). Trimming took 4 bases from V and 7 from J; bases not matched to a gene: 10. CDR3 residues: CASSSWTGEGNEAFF. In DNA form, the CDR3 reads TGTGCCAGCAGCTCCTGGACAGGGGAGGGGAATGAAGCTTTCTTT.

CDR3 DNA sequence: TGCGCCAGCAGCCAAGACACCCTAATCAGCCCCCAGCATTTT. Amino acid sequence: CASSQDTLISPQHF. This chain uses TRBV4-1 with TRBJ1-5; unclear D gene. CDR1 is MGHRA, CDR2 YSYEKL, per germline. Trimming shortened V by 0 bases and J by 10 bases, and 13 bases separated the two germline ends. There are 14 residues in the CDR3.

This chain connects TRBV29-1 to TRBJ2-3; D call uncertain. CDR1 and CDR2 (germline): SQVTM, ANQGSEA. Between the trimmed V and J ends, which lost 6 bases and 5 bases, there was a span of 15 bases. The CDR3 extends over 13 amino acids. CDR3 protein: CSVWAPLRDTQYF. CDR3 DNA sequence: TGCAGCGTCTGGGCCCCACTACGAGATACGCAGTATTTT.

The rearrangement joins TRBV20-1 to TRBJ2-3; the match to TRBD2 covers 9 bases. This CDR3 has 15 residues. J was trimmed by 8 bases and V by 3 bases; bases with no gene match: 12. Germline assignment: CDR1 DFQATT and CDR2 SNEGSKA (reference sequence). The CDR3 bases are TGCAGTGCTAGTCCTAGCGGGGCCGGGGGTCGTACGCAGTATTTT. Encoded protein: CSASPSGAGGRTQYF.

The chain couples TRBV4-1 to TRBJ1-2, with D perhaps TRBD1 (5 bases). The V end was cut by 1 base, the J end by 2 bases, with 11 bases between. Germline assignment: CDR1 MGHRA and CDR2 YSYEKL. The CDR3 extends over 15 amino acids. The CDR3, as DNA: TGCGCCAGCAGCCAAGGAGCCGACAGAAACTATGGCTACACCTTC. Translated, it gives CASSQGADRNYGYTF.

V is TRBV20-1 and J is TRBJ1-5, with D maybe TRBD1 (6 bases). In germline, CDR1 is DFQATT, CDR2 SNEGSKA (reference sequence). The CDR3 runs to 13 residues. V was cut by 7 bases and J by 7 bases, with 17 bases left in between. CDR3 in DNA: TGCAGTGGACTAACAGGGCCGGGGCAGCCCCAGCATTTT. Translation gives CSGLTGPGQPQHF.

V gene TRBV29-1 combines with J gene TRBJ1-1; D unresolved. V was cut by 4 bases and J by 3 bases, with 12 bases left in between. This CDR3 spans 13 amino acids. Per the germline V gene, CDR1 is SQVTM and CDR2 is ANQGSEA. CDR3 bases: TGCAGCGTTGGGTGGGAGGCGGACACTGAAGCTTTCTTT. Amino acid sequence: CSVGWEADTEAFF.

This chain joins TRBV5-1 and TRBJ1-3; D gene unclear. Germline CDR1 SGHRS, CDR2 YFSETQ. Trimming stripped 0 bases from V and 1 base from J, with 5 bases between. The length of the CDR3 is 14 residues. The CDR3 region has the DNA TGCGCCAGCAGCTTGGGAGGTTCTGGAAACACCATATATTTT. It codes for CASSLGGSGNTIYF.

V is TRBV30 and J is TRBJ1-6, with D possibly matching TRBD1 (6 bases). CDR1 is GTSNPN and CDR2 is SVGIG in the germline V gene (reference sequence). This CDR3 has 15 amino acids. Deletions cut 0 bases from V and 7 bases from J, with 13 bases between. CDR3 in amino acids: CAWSVQGHQNSPLHF. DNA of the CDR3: TGTGCCTGGAGTGTACAGGGACACCAGAATTCACCCCTCCACTTT.